These 32 T cell receptor beta chains came from one sample sequenced in a study of blood T cell repertoires in COVID-19. Generated by immunoSEQ multiplex PCR, the TCRdb table keeps only in-frame clones and is missing some. The repertoire includes some 170,000 clones, around 85% of them detected once, and 6.2% sits in the top ten. The sample taken for sequencing was PBMCs or T cells enriched from blood (not recorded which). These receptors came from a man aged 35-49 years who had recovered from COVID-19.

The rearrangement uses TRBV30 and TRBJ1-1; D is ambiguous. The CDR3 length is 14 residues. The germline CDR1 and CDR2 sequences are GTSNPN and SVGIG (reference sequence). V was cut by 5 bases and J by 0 bases, with 13 bases left in between. The CDR3 sequence is CAWGGGSLNTEAFF. The DNA of the CDR3 is TGTGCCTGGGGCGGAGGCAGCTTGAACACTGAAGCTTTCTTT. The variable domain in full, completed from reference TRBV30 and TRBJ1-1, reads SQTIHQWPATLVQPVGSPLSLECTVEGTSNPNLYWYRQAAGRGLQLLFYSVGIGQISSEVPQNLSASRPQDRQFILSSKKLLLSDSGFYLCAWGGGSLNTEAFFGQGTRLTVV.

The rearrangement uses TRBV27 and TRBJ2-1, with 7 nucleotides matching TRBD1. Trimming took 3 bases from V and 7 from J; bases not matched to a gene: 6. Germline CDR1 and CDR2: MNHEY and SMNVEV (reference sequence). This CDR3 comprises 14 residues. CDR3 in DNA: TGTGCCAGCAGTTTCCCCGGGACAGTTAATGAGCAGTTCTTC. Residues: CASSFPGTVNEQFF.

The genes are TRBV5-1 and TRBJ2-1; D possibly corresponds to TRBD1 (6 bases). CDR3 size: 17 residues. With 2 bases removed from V and 2 bases from J, the gap between germline ends came to 17 bases. Germline V gene data show CDR1 as SGHRS and CDR2 as YFSETQ. DNA of the CDR3: TGCGCCAGCAGCTTCCGACACCGACAGGACCCCTACAATGAGCAGTTCTTC. Encoded protein: CASSFRHRQDPYNEQFF. The full variable domain, in which reference TRBV5-1 and TRBJ2-1 provide the parts outside the CDR3, is KAGVTQTPRYLIKTRGQQVTLSCSPISGHRSVSWYQQTPGQGLQFLFEYFSETQRNKGNFPGRFSGRQFSNSRSEMNVSTLELGDSALYLCASSFRHRQDPYNEQFFGPGTRLTVL.

V and J are TRBV12-3 or TRBV12-4 and TRBJ1-2; the D gene is possibly TRBD1 (5 bases). This CDR3 spans 13 amino acids. With 5 bases removed from V and 4 bases from J, the gap between germline ends came to 11 bases. The CDR3 DNA sequence: TGTGCCAGCAGTGCGGGACCCTCCTATGGCTACACCTTC. This gives the protein CASSAGPSYGYTF.

Here the CDR3 DNA reads TGTGCCTGGAGTGTAACACAGGGGACTGAAGCTTTCTTT. Translating it yields CAWSVTQGTEAFF. This rearrangement joins TRBV30 to TRBJ1-1; TRBD1 aligns across 7 bases. The junction had 3 bases not matched to a gene; V was cut back by 0 bases and J by 5 bases. CDR3 length: 13 residues. CDR1 and CDR2 from the germline V gene are GTSNPN and SVGIG (reference sequence).

V gene TRBV30 combines with J gene TRBJ2-7; D might be TRBD2 (5 bases). V lost 4 bases to trimming and J lost 3 bases, with 10 bases between them. This CDR3 region has 12 residues. From germline, CDR1 is GTSNPN and CDR2 SVGIG (reference sequence). The CDR3 nucleotides are TGTGCCTGGACACCGGGGAGCTACGAGCAGTACTTC. It is translated as CAWTPGSYEQYF.

This clone was observed a handful of times. The chain combines TRBV6-5 with TRBJ2-2; 13 nucleotides agree with TRBD2. The CDR3 is 15 amino acids. CDR1 is MNHEY, CDR2 SVGAGI, per germline. Trimming at V came to 5 bases and at J to 6 bases, leaving 3 bases not matched to a gene. The chain's CDR3 is CASSRTSGRAGELFF. Here the CDR3 DNA reads TGTGCCAGCAGTAGAACTAGCGGGAGGGCCGGGGAGCTGTTTTTT.

This chain joins TRBV30 and TRBJ1-6, with D possibly TRBD1 on 5 matching bases. Germline CDR1 and CDR2: GTSNPN and SVGIG (reference sequence). V shed 4 bases and J shed 11 bases, with 12 bases lying between them. CDR3 length: 12 amino acids. Written as DNA, the CDR3 is TGTGCCTGGACCCTGGCAGGGCCACCCCTCCACTTT. This sequence encodes CAWTLAGPPLHF.

Note on this clone: Other DNA sequences of this sample code for an identical CDR3. This chain joins TRBV2 and TRBJ2-7, with a tentative D call TRBD1 (6 bases). CDR3 length: 13 amino acids. The V gene's germline CDR1 is SNHLY and CDR2 FYNNEI. Trimming cost V 4 bases and J 3 bases, with 10 bases left between them. The chain's CDR3 is CASSGQVNYEQYF. CDR3 DNA sequence: TGTGCCAGCAGTGGACAGGTCAACTACGAGCAGTACTTC.

This chain joins TRBV5-5 and TRBJ1-2; 7 nucleotides align to TRBD1. The CDR3 is 15 residues long. Germline loops: CDR1 SGHKS, CDR2 YYEKEE (reference sequence). Unmatched junction bases numbered 10, after V lost 4 bases and J lost 4 bases. The chain's CDR3 is CASSPVGGKGYGYTF. The CDR3 DNA sequence: TGTGCCAGCAGCCCGGTAGGGGGCAAGGGCTATGGCTACACCTTC.

This clone was counted many times. The V and J genes are TRBV7-9 and TRBJ1-2; D possibly corresponds to TRBD1 (5 bases). From germline, CDR1 is SEHNR and CDR2 FQNEAQ (reference sequence). V was clipped by 5 bases and J by 2 bases, with 21 bases between them. The CDR3 has 17 residues. Here the CDR3 DNA reads TGTGCCAGCAGCCTTCCCCGTGACGGGGGGGGGAACTATGGCTACACCTTC. Its translation is CASSLPRDGGGNYGYTF.

The genes are TRBV28 and TRBJ2-7, with D possibly TRBD2 on 6 matching bases. Per germline, CDR1 MDHEN and CDR2 SYDVKM. The CDR3 has 15 amino acids. The V end lost 5 bases, the J end lost 3 bases, and 17 bases lay between the germline ends. CDR3 protein: CASSLTDSGFYEQYF. Here the CDR3 DNA reads TGTGCCAGCAGTCTGACAGATAGCGGCTTCTACGAGCAGTACTTC.

J is TRBJ2-6 and V is TRBV5-6; no clear D gene. Germline CDR1 SGHDT, CDR2 YYEEEE. The V gene lost 4 bases and the J gene lost 4 bases, with 12 bases spanning the gap. This CDR3 has 15 residues. The CDR3 nucleotides read TGTGCCAGCAGCCAGGATTTTGGCGGGGCCAACGTCCTGACTTTC. As protein: CASSQDFGGANVLTF.

This chain connects TRBV18 to TRBJ2-2, with a possible D match to TRBD2 (6 bases). V was trimmed by 0 bases and J by 3 bases, leaving 11 bases between them. The germline V gene has CDR1 KGHSH and CDR2 LQKENI. The CDR3 is made up of 16 amino acids. CDR3 region: CASSPPSSGYTGELFF. In DNA form, the CDR3 reads TGTGCCAGCTCACCACCAAGCAGCGGGTACACCGGGGAGCTGTTTTTT.

The rearrangement joins TRBV7-9 to TRBJ2-2; D is perhaps TRBD2 (5 bases). The germline CDR1 and CDR2 sequences are SEHNR and FQNEAQ (reference sequence). Trimming pared 7 bases from V and 5 bases from J, leaving 11 bases between. The CDR3 extends over 13 amino acids. The CDR3 bases are TGTGCCAGCATCCTACGGGATACCGGGGAGCTGTTTTTT. It translates to CASILRDTGELFF.

The chain employs TRBV30 and TRBJ1-3, with 8 bases aligning to TRBD1. The length of the CDR3 is 13 residues. CDR1 is GTSNPN, CDR2 SVGIG, per germline (reference sequence). V trimming: 8 bases; J trimming: 1 base; junction bases outside the gene matches: 4. The CDR3 DNA is TGTGCCAACGGACAGGGTTCTGGAAACACCATATATTTT. It encodes CANGQGSGNTIYF.

The chain links TRBV6-5 to TRBJ1-4, with 7 bases fitting TRBD1. This CDR3 is 14 amino acids long. The V gene's germline CDR1 is MNHEY and CDR2 SVGAGI. The V segment lost 2 bases and the J segment 7 bases; nucleotides outside the gene matches: 4. This chain's CDR3 is CASSYRGQGEKLFF. The CDR3 DNA reads as TGTGCCAGCAGTTACAGGGGGCAGGGTGAAAAACTGTTTTTT.

The CDR3 here is CASSLAETTGREGYTF. As DNA, the CDR3 is TGCGCCAGCAGCTTAGCCGAAACGACAGGGCGAGAGGGCTACACCTTC. The chain links TRBV5-1 to TRBJ1-2; 7 bases match TRBD1. The CDR3 has 16 amino acids. The germline V gene has CDR1 SGHRS and CDR2 YFSETQ. V shed 2 bases and J 8 bases; nucleotides not matched to a gene: 15.

The V call is TRBV7-8, the J call TRBJ2-5; no clear D. CDR1 and CDR2 from the germline V gene are SGHVS and FQNEAQ. CDR3 length equals 14 residues. The V end lost 5 bases, the J end lost 0 bases, and 10 bases lay between the germline ends. The CDR3 loop reads CASSPSQYQETQYF. The CDR3 DNA reads TGTGCCAGCAGCCCCTCACAGTACCAAGAGACCCAGTACTTC. Looking up the rest from reference TRBV7-8 and TRBJ2-5 gives the full variable domain: GAGVSQSPRYKVAKRGQDVALRCDPISGHVSLFWYQQALGQGPEFLTYFQNEAQLDKSGLPSDRFFAERPEGSVSTLKIQRTQQEDSAVYLCASSPSQYQETQYFGPGTRLLVL.

This clone was observed a few times. This chain uses TRBV4-2 with TRBJ2-5; a weak D match, TRBD2 (6 bases). The germline gives CDR1 LGHNA, CDR2 YNFKEQ. There are 15 residues in the CDR3. The V gene lost 3 bases and the J gene lost 1 base, with 12 bases spanning the gap. The chain's CDR3 is CASSQVSSAQETQYF. In nucleotides, the CDR3 is TGTGCCAGCAGCCAGGTATCTAGCGCCCAAGAGACCCAGTACTTC.

This clone was observed once. The chain employs TRBV7-9 and TRBJ1-4, with 9 bases identical to TRBD1. The germline CDR1 and CDR2 sequences are SEHNR and FQNEAQ (reference sequence). The CDR3 covers 16 residues. The junction had 8 bases not matched to a gene; V was cut back by 1 base and J by 8 bases. CDR3 amino acids: CASSLDQGQGNEKLFF. For the CDR3, the DNA is TGTGCCAGCAGCTTAGACCAGGGACAGGGAAACGAAAAACTGTTTTTT.

The chain has TRBV7-9 and TRBJ1-2; 10 bases align to TRBD1. Germline V CDR1 and CDR2: SEHNR, FQNEAQ (reference sequence). The trim removed 5 bases at V and 9 bases at J, leaving 6 bases unmatched. The CDR3 runs 13 residues. Here the CDR3 DNA reads TGTGCCAGCAGCCCGACAGGGGGCGGAAGCTACACCTTC. Translated, it gives CASSPTGGGSYTF.

This chain connects TRBV2 to TRBJ2-7; D perhaps matches TRBD1 (6 bases). This CDR3 region has 12 residues. Germline lookup yields CDR1 SNHLY and CDR2 FYNNEI. Trimming left V 7 bases short and J 2 bases short, with 9 bases between. The CDR3 region is CASMRGTYEQYF. Written as DNA, the CDR3 is TGTGCCAGCATGAGGGGGACCTACGAGCAGTACTTC.

The CDR3 DNA follows: TGTGCCTGGAGGGGACAGCGGGGGACGGAGAAAGCTAACTATGGCTACACCTTC. Protein sequence: CAWRGQRGTEKANYGYTF. The chain is built from TRBV30 and TRBJ1-2; 7 bases map to TRBD1. Germline-derived CDR1 and CDR2 are GTSNPN and SVGIG (reference sequence). V was clipped by 3 bases and J by 0 bases; unmatched bases: 16. This CDR3 region has 18 residues. Full variable domain (remainder filled in from reference TRBV30 and TRBJ1-2): SQTIHQWPATLVQPVGSPLSLECTVEGTSNPNLYWYRQAAGRGLQLLFYSVGIGQISSEVPQNLSASRPQDRQFILSSKKLLLSDSGFYLCAWRGQRGTEKANYGYTFGSGTRLTVV.

The chain links TRBV28 to TRBJ2-5; 11 bases are shared with TRBD2. V gave up 5 bases and J gave up 1 base; unmatched junction bases: 3. Germline lookup yields CDR1 MDHEN and CDR2 SYDVKM. The CDR3 is 15 residues long. In nucleotides, the CDR3 is TGTGCCAGCAGTCAAGGGACTAGCGGCCAAGAGACCCAGTACTTC. This gives the protein CASSQGTSGQETQYF.

V usage is TRBV9 and J usage is TRBJ2-1, with 15 bases fitting TRBD2. V lost 1 base and J lost 9; bases outside the gene matches: 5. The length of the CDR3 is 16 residues. Germline lookup yields CDR1 SGDLS and CDR2 YYNGEE. This CDR3 is CASSVPGTSGGSEQFF. The DNA of the CDR3 is TGTGCCAGCAGCGTACCGGGGACTAGCGGGGGGAGTGAGCAGTTCTTC.

The chain is built from TRBV27 and TRBJ2-7, with D tentatively TRBD1 (5 bases). The CDR3 is made up of 13 amino acids. The germline V and J ends were trimmed by 3 bases and 5 bases, with 11 bases remaining between them. Germline values: CDR1 MNHEY, CDR2 SMNVEV (reference sequence). CDR3 amino acids: CASSFLLGDEQYF. The DNA of the CDR3 is TGTGCCAGCAGTTTCCTCCTAGGGGACGAGCAGTACTTC.

The chain carries TRBV28 and TRBJ1-6; D is possibly TRBD1 (6 bases). Trimming stripped 4 bases from V and 8 bases from J, with 12 bases between. Germline loops: CDR1 MDHEN, CDR2 SYDVKM. CDR3 length equals 14 residues. The CDR3: CASSWTALDSPLHF. The DNA of the CDR3 is TGTGCCAGCAGTTGGACAGCTCTCGATTCACCCCTCCACTTT.

The chain carries TRBV10-3 and TRBJ1-5, with D uncertain. The ends were cut back, 0 bases at V and 2 bases at J, with 5 bases in the middle. CDR1 is ENHRY, CDR2 SYGVKD, per germline. The CDR3 sequence is 14 residues long. CDR3 in amino acids: CAISESGGNQPQHF. CDR3 nucleotide sequence: TGTGCCATCAGTGAGTCGGGAGGCAATCAGCCCCAGCATTTT.

V is TRBV28 and J is TRBJ2-3, with D possibly TRBD2 on 5 matching bases. Trimming shortened V by 2 bases and J by 0 bases, and 9 bases separated the two germline ends. Germline V gene lookup returns CDR1 MDHEN and CDR2 SYDVKM. This CDR3 contains 15 residues. CDR3 sequence reads: CASSLAGASTDTQYF. CDR3 sequence (DNA): TGTGCCAGCAGTTTAGCGGGTGCTAGCACAGATACGCAGTATTTT.

The chain is built from TRBV5-1 and TRBJ2-7, with unresolved D. Trimming shortened V by 1 base and J by 2 bases, and 7 bases separated the two germline ends. Looked up from germline, CDR1 is SGHRS and CDR2 is YFSETQ. There are 13 residues in the CDR3. The CDR3 DNA sequence: TGCGCCAGCAGCTTGAAGTCGGCCTACGAGCAGTACTTC. Encoded protein: CASSLKSAYEQYF.

This rearrangement joins TRBV28 to TRBJ1-6; D may be TRBD1 (6 bases). Trimming removed 6 bases from V and 9 bases from J, with 18 bases in between. Germline-derived CDR1 and CDR2 are MDHEN and SYDVKM. This CDR3 contains 15 residues. The CDR3 coding sequence is TGTGCCAGCAGCCCTAACAGGGCCGGGGTTTCACCCCTCCACTTT. Translation: CASSPNRAGVSPLHF.